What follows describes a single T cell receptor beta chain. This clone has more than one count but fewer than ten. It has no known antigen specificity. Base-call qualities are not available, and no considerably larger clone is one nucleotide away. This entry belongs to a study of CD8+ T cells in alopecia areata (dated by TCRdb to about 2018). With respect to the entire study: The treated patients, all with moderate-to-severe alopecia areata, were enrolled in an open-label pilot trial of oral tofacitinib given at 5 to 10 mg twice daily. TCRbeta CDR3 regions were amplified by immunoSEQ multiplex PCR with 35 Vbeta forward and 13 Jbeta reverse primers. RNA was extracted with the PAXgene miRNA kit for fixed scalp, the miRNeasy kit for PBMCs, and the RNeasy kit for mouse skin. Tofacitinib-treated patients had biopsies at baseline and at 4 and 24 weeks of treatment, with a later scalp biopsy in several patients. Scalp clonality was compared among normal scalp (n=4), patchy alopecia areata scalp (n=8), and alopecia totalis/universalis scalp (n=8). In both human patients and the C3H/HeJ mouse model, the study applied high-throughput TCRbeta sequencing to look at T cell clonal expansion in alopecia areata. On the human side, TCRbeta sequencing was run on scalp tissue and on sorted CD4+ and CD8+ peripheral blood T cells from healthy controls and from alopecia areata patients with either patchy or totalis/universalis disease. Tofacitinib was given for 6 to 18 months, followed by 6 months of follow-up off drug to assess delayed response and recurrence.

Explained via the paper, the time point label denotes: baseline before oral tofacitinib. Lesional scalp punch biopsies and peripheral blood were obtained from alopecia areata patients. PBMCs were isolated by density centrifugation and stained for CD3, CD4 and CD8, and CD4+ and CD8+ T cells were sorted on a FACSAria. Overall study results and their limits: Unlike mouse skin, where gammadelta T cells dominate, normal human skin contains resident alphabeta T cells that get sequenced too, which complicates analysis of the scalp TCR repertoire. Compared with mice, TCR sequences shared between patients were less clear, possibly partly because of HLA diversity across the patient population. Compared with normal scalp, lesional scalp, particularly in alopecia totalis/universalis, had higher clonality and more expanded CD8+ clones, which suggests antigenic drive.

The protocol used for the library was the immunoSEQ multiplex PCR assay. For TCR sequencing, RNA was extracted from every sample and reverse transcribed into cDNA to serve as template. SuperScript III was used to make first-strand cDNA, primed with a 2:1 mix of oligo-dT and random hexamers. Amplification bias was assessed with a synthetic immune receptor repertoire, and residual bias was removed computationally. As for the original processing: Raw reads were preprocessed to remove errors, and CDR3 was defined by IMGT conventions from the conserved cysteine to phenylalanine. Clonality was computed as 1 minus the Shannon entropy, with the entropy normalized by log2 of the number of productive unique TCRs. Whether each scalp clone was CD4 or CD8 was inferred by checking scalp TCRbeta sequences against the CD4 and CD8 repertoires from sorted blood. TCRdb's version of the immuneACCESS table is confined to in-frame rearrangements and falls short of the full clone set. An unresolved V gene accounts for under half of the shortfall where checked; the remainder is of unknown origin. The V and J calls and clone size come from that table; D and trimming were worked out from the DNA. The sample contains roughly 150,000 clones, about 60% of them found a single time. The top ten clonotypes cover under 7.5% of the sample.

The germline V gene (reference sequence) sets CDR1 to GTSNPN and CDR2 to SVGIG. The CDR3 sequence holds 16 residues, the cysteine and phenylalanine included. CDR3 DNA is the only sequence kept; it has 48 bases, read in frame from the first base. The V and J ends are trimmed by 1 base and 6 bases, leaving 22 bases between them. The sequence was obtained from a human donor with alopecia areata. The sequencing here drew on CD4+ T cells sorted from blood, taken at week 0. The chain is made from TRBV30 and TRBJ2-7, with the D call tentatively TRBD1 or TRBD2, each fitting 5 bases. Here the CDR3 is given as CAWSASRFGDGGEQYF. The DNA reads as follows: TGTGCCTGGAGTGCCTCCCGGTTCGGGGATGGGGGCGAGCAGTACTTC.